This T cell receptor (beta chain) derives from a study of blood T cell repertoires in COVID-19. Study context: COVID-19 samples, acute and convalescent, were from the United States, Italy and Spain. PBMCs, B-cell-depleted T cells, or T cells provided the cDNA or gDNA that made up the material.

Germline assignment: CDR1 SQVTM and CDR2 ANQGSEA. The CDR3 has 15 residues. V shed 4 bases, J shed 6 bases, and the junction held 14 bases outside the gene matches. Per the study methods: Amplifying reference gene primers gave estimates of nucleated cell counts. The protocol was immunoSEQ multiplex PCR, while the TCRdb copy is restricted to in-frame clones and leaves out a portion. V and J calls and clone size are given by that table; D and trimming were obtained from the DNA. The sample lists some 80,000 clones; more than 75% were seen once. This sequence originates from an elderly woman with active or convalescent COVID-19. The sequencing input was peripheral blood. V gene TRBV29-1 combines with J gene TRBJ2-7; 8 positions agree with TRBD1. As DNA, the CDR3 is TGCAGCGTTGGTTCGCCCGAGGGACAGGACGGCGAGCAGTACTTC. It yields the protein CSVGSPEGQDGEQYF.